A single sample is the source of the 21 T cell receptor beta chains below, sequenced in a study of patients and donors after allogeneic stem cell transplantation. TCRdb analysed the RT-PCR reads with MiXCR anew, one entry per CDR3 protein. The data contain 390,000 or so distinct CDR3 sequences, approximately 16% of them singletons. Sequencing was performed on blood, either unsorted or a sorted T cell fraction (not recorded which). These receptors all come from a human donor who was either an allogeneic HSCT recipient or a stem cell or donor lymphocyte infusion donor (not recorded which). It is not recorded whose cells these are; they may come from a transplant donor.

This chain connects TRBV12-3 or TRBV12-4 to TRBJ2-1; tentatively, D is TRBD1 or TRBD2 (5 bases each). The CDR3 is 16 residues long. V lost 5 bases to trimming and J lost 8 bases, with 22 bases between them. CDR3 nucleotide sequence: TGTGCCAGCAGTGCCCGACAGCGGAAGGGTAGTGATGAGCAGTTCTTC. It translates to CASSARQRKGSDEQFF.

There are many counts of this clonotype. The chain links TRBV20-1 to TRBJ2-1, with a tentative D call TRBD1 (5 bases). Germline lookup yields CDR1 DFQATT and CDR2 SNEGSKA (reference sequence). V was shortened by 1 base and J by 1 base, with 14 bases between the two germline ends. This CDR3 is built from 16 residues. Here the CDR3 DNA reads TGCAGTGCTAGAGGCCCGACAGCCCGTTCCTACAATGAGCAGTTCTTC. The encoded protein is CSARGPTARSYNEQFF.

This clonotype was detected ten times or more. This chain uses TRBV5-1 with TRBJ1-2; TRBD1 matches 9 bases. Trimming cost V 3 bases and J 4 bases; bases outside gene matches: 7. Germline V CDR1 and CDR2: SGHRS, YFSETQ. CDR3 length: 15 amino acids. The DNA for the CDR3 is TGCGCCAGCAGCTGGGACGGACAGGGGAGCTATGGCTACACCTTC. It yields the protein CASSWDGQGSYGYTF. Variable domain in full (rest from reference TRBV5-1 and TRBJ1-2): KAGVTQTPRYLIKTRGQQVTLSCSPISGHRSVSWYQQTPGQGLQFLFEYFSETQRNKGNFPGRFSGRQFSNSRSEMNVSTLELGDSALYLCASSWDGQGSYGYTFGSGTRLTVV.

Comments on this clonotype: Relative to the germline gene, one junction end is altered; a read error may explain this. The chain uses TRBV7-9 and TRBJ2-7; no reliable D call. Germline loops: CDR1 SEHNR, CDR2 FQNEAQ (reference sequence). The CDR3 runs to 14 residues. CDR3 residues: CASSLVGSSCEQYF. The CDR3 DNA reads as TGTGCCAGCAGCTTAGTTGGCAGTTCCTGCGAGCAGTACTTC.

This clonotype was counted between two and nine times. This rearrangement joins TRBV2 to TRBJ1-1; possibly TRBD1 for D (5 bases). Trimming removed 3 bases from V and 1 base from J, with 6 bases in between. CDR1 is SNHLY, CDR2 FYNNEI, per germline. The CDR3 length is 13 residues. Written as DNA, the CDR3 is TGTGCCAGCAGTGACAGGGAGAACACTGAAGCTTTCTTT. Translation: CASSDRENTEAFF.

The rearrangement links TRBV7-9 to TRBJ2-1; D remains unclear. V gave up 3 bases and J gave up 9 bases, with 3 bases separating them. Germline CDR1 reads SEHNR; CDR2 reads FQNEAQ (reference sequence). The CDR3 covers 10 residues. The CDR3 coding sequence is TGTGCCAGCAGCTTTAGTGAGCAGTTCTTC. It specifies CASSFSEQFF.

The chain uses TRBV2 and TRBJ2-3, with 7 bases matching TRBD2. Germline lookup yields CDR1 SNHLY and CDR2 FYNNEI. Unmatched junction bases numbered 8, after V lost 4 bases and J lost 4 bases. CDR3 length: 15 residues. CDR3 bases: TGTGCCAGCAGTGTTGGTAGCGGGTTGCCAGATACGCAGTATTTT. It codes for CASSVGSGLPDTQYF.

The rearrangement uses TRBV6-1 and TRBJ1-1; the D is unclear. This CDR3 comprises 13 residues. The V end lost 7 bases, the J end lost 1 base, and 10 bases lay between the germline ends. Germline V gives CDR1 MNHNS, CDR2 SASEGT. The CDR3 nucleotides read TGTGCCAGCACCCCTGAGGAGAACACTGAAGCTTTCTTT. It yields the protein CASTPEENTEAFF.

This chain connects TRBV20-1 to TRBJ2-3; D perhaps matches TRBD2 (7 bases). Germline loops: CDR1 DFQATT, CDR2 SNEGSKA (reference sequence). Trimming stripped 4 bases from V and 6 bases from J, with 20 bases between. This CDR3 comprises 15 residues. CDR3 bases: TGCAGTGCTAATAAAGGGGGGGGGGGCCAGGATACGCAGTATTTT. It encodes CSANKGGGGQDTQYF.

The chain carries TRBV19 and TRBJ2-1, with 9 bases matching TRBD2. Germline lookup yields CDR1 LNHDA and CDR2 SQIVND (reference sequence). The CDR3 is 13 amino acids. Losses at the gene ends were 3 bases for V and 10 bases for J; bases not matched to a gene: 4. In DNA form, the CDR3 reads TGTGCCAGTAGTATGGGGACTAGCCGCGAGCAGTTCTTC. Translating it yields CASSMGTSREQFF.

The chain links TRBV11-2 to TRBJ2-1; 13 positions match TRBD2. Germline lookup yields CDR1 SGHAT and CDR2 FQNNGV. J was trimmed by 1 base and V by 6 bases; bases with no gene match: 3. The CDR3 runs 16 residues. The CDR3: CASRRLAGGSYNEQFF. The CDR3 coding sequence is TGTGCCAGCAGGCGACTAGCGGGGGGTTCCTACAATGAGCAGTTCTTC.

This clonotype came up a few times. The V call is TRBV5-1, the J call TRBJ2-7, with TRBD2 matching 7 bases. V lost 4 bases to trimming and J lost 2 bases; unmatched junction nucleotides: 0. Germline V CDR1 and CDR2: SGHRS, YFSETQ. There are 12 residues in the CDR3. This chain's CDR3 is CASSGGAYEQYF. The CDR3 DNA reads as TGCGCCAGCAGCGGGGGGGCCTACGAGCAGTACTTC.

DNA for the CDR3: TGTGCCAGCAGTCGGGGGTCCTACTCCTACGAGCAGTACTTC. This codes for CASSRGSYSYEQYF. V usage is TRBV6-2 or TRBV6-3 and J usage is TRBJ2-7; maybe TRBD2 (6 bases). V was clipped by 5 bases and J by 0 bases, with 11 bases between them. CDR3 length equals 14 residues. The germline V gene has CDR1 MNHEY and CDR2 SVGEGT.

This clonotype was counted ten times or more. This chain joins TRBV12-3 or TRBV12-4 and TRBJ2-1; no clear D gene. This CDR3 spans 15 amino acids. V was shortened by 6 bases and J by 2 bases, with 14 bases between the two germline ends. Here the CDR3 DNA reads TGTGCCAGCAGCCCGACATCCCCTCCCTACAATGAGCAGTTCTTC. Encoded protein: CASSPTSPPYNEQFF.

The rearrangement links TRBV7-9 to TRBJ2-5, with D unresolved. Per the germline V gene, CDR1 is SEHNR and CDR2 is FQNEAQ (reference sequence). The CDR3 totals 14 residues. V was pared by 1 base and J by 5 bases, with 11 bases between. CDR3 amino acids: CASSLDEEKETQYF. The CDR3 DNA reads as TGTGCCAGCAGCTTAGATGAAGAGAAGGAGACCCAGTACTTC.

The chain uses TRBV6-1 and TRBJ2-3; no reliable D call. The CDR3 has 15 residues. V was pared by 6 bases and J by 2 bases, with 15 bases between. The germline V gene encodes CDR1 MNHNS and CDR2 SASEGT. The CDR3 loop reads CASSPERLFTDTQYF. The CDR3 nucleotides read TGTGCCAGCAGCCCCGAAAGGCTGTTCACAGATACGCAGTATTTT.

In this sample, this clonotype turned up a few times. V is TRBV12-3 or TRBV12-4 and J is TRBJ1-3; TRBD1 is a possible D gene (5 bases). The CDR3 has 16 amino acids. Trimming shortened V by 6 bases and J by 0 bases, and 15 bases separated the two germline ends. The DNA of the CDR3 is TGTGCCAGCAGACGAGCCTCAGGGAGCTCTGGAAACACCATATATTTT. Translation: CASRRASGSSGNTIYF.

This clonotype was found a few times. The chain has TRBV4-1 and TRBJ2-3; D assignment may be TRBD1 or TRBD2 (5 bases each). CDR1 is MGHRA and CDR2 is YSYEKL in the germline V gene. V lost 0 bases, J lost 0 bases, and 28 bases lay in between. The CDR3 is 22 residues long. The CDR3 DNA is TGCGCCAGCAGCCAAGAGGGGACCCGACGGAATTGGGCCCGAGGCAGCACAGATACGCAGTATTTT. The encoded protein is CASSQEGTRRNWARGSTDTQYF.

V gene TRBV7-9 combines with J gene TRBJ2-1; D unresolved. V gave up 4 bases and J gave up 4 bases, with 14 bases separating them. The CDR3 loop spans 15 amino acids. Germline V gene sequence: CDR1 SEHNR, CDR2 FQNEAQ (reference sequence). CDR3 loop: CASSSQERRYNEQFF. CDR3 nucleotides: TGTGCCAGCAGCTCACAAGAACGGCGATACAATGAGCAGTTCTTC.

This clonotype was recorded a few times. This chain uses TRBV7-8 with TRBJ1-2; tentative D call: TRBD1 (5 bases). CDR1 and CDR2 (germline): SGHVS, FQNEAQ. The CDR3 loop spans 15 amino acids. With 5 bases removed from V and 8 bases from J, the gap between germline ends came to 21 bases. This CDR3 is CASSRLRGTLNGYTF. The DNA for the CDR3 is TGTGCCAGCAGCCGCCTCCGGGGGACGCTCAACGGCTACACCTTC.

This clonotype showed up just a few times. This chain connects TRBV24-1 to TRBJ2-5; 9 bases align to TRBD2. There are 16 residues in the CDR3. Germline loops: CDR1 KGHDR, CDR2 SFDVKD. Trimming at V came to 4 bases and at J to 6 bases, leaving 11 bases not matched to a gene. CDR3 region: CATSDPGAGGGKTQYF. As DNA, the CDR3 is TGTGCCACCAGTGACCCCGGAGCGGGAGGAGGAAAGACCCAGTACTTC.